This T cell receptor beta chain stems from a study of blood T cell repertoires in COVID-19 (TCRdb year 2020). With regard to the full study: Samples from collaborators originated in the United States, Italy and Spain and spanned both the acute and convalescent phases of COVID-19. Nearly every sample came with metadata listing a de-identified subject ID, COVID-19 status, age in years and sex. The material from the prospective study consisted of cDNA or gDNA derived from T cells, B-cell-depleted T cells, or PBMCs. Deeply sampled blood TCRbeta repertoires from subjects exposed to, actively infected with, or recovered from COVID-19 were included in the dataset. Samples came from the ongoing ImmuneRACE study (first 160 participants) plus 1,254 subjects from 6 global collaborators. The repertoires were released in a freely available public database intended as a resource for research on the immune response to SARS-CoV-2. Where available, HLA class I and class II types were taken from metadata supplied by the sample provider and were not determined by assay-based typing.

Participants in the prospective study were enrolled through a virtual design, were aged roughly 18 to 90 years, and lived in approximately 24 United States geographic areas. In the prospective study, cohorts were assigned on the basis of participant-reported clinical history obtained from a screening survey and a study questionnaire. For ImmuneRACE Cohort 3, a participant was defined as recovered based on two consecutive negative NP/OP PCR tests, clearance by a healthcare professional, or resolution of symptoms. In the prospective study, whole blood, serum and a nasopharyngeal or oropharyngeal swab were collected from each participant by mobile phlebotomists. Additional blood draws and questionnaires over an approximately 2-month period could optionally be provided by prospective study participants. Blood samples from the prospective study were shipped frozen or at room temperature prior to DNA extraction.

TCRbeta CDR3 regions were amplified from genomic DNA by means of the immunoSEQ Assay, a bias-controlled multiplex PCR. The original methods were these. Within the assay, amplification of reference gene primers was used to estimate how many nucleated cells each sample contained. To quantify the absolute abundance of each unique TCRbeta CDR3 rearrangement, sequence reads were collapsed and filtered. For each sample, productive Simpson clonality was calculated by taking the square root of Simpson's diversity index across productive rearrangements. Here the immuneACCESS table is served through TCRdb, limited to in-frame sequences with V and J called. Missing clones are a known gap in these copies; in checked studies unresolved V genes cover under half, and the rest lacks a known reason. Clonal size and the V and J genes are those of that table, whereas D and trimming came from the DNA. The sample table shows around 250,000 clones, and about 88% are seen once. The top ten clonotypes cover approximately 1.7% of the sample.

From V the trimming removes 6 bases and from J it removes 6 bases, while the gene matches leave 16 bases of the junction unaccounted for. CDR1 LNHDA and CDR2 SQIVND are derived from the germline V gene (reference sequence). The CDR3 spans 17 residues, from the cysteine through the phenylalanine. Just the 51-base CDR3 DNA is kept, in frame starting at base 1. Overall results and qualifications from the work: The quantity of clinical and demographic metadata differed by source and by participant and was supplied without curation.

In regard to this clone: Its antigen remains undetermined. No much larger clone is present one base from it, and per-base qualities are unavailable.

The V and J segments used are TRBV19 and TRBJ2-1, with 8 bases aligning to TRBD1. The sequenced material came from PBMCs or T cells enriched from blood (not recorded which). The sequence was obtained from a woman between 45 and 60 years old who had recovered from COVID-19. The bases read TGTGCCAGTAGCTCACTCCCCGGACAGGGAAGGGGCAATGAGCAGTTCTTC. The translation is CASSSLPGQGRGNEQFF.